The rows below give T cell receptor beta chains drawn from one sample of a study of graft-versus-host responses after intestinal transplantation. Using immunoSEQ multiplex PCR, the repertoire was profiled, and TCRdb retains in-frame clones only, with some absent. The profile shows almost 55,000 clones, 91% of them singletons. This material consisted of PBMCs, taken 650 to 670 days after intestinal transplant. Every receptor here comes from a human patient who received an intestinal transplant, so some T cells may come from the graft donor. The CDR3 runs from the conserved cysteine through the conserved F or W. The order of the fields is CDR3 protein, CDR3 DNA, J gene, clone size, V gene, CDR3 length, D gene. The D gene is left open where the match is weak. A clone size is listed for some rows: how often the clone was seen (once, few, many), or a class if it is expanded.

CDR3: CASSLEGWLEAFF
DNA: TGTGCCAGCAGCTTAGAAGGATGGCTTGAAGCTTTCTTT
J: TRBJ1-1
size: .
V: TRBV7-9
length: 13
D: .

CDR3: CASSFRVEGEKLFF
DNA: TGTGCCAGCAGCTTTAGGGTGGAGGGTGAAAAACTGTTTTTT
J: TRBJ1-4
size: .
V: TRBV7-9
length: 14
D: .

CDR3: CASSFSDRGNSPLHF
DNA: TGTGCCAGCAGCTTTTCCGATCGGGGGAATTCACCCCTCCACTTT
J: TRBJ1-6
size: .
V: TRBV7-3
length: 15
D: .

CDR3: CSFRTAGLNEQFF
DNA: TGCAGCTTTCGGACGGCCGGACTTAATGAGCAGTTCTTC
J: TRBJ2-1
size: .
V: TRBV29-1
length: 13
D: .

CDR3: CASSSGITGPGYEQYF
DNA: TGCGCCAGCAGCTCCGGAATCACAGGGCCGGGTTACGAGCAGTACTTC
J: TRBJ2-7
size: .
V: TRBV5-1
length: 16
D: .

CDR3: CASSADDPRGKPQHF
DNA: TGTGCCAGCAGTGCTGACGACCCAAGAGGGAAGCCCCAGCATTTT
J: TRBJ1-5
size: .
V: TRBV2
length: 15
D: .

CDR3: CASSEALRESHGYTF
DNA: TGTGCCAGCAGTGAAGCATTACGGGAAAGCCATGGCTACACCTTC
J: TRBJ1-2
size: .
V: TRBV2
length: 15
D: .

CDR3: CASTQLTSSQETQYF
DNA: TGTGCCAGCACCCAATTGACTAGCAGCCAAGAGACCCAGTACTTC
J: TRBJ2-5
size: .
V: TRBV2
length: 15
D: TRBD2

CDR3: CASSQCLKGQGVYEQYF
DNA: TGCGCCAGCAGTCAATGTCTGAAGGGACAGGGGGTCTACGAGCAGTACTTC
J: TRBJ2-7
size: .
V: TRBV23-1
length: 17
D: TRBD1

CDR3: CASRPYTDTQYF
DNA: TGTGCCAGCAGGCCCTACACAGATACGCAGTATTTT
J: TRBJ2-3
size: .
V: TRBV6-6
length: 12
D: .

CDR3: CASSSGQGRETQYF
DNA: TGTGCCAGCAGCTCGGGACAGGGAAGAGAGACCCAGTACTTC
J: TRBJ2-5
size: .
V: TRBV11-2
length: 14
D: TRBD1

CDR3: CASSLGTAFNEKLFF
DNA: TGCGCCAGCAGCTTGGGGACAGCTTTTAATGAAAAACTGTTTTTT
J: TRBJ1-4
size: .
V: TRBV5-1
length: 15
D: .

CDR3: CASKISGLDPVEQYF
DNA: TGCGCCAGCAAGATCTCGGGACTCGACCCTGTCGAGCAGTACTTC
J: TRBJ2-7
size: .
V: TRBV10-2
length: 15
D: .

CDR3: CASSLAVRYLDNEQFF
DNA: TGTGCCAGCAGCTTAGCGGTGCGATACCTAGACAATGAGCAGTTCTTC
J: TRBJ2-1
size: .
V: TRBV7-9
length: 16
D: .

CDR3: CASSLDSYGYTF
DNA: TGTGCCAGCAGCTTAGATTCCTATGGCTACACCTTC
J: TRBJ1-2
size: .
V: TRBV7-2
length: 12
D: .

CDR3: CAWSVLRHEAFF
DNA: TGTGCCTGGAGTGTACTGAGACATGAAGCTTTCTTT
J: TRBJ1-1
size: .
V: TRBV30
length: 12
D: .

CDR3: CASSSQWNTEAFF
DNA: TGTGCCAGCAGCTCTCAATGGAACACTGAAGCTTTCTTT
J: TRBJ1-1
size: few
V: TRBV14
length: 13
D: .

CDR3: CASSEQPGQGRYGYTF
DNA: TGTGCCAGCAGTGAACAACCGGGACAGGGGAGGTATGGCTACACCTTC
J: TRBJ1-2
size: .
V: TRBV25-1
length: 16
D: TRBD1

CDR3: CASSSQWEGDGNTIYF
DNA: TGTGCCAGCAGCTCCCAATGGGAGGGGGATGGAAACACCATATATTTT
J: TRBJ1-3
size: .
V: TRBV5-4
length: 16
D: .

CDR3: CANRQGVFECGTNEKLFF
DNA: TGCGCCAACAGACAGGGAGTCTTCGAGTGCGGAACTAATGAAAAACTGTTTTTT
J: TRBJ1-4
size: .
V: TRBV10-1
length: 18
D: TRBD1

CDR3: CASSSGGIADTQYF
DNA: TGCGCCAGCAGCAGCGGGGGGATCGCAGATACGCAGTATTTT
J: TRBJ2-3
size: .
V: TRBV10-1
length: 14
D: TRBD2

CDR3: CASSVATGDYNEQFF
DNA: TGTGCCAGCAGCGTAGCTACAGGGGACTACAATGAGCAGTTCTTC
J: TRBJ2-1
size: .
V: TRBV9
length: 15
D: TRBD1

CDR3: CASSPGGSSRYGYTF
DNA: TGTGCCAGCAGCCCCGGGGGCTCGTCTAGGTATGGCTACACCTTC
J: TRBJ1-2
size: .
V: TRBV7-9
length: 15
D: .

CDR3: CASSLVRESYEQYF
DNA: TGTGCCAGCAGCTTAGTTAGGGAATCCTACGAGCAGTACTTC
J: TRBJ2-7
size: .
V: TRBV7-2
length: 14
D: .